These 30 T cell receptor beta chains came from one sample sequenced in a study of blood T cell repertoires in COVID-19 (dated by TCRdb to the early 2020s). Libraries were prepared through the immunoSEQ multiplex PCR assay. TCRdb re-hosts the immuneACCESS table, in-frame sequences only. Its copies lack some clones; in the studies checked, an unresolved V gene accounts for under half of them, and the cause for the rest is not known. The sample has a few hundred thousand clones on record, around 87% of them singletons. Together, the top ten hold more than 2.5% of the sample. The sample consisted of peripheral blood. The receptors were sampled from a man between 60 and 75 years old with acute or convalescent COVID-19.

The chain is built from TRBV2 and TRBJ2-2; 8 bases line up with TRBD1. CDR1 and CDR2 (germline): SNHLY, FYNNEI. The CDR3 extends over 16 amino acids. J was trimmed by 2 bases and V by 4 bases; bases with no gene match: 6. CDR3 in amino acids: CASSVVGQGNTGELFF. The CDR3 DNA sequence: TGTGCCAGCAGTGTCGTAGGACAGGGTAACACCGGGGAGCTGTTTTTT.

This clone showed up just once. The chain combines TRBV19 with TRBJ1-2; 9 bases fit TRBD1. This CDR3 has 15 residues. Trimming cost V 7 bases and J 2 bases; bases outside gene matches: 8. Per germline, CDR1 LNHDA and CDR2 SQIVND (reference sequence). The CDR3 loop reads CASIPQGASNYGYTF. In DNA form, the CDR3 reads TGTGCCAGTATCCCACAGGGGGCCTCAAACTATGGCTACACCTTC.

This sequence joins TRBV3-1 (or the pseudogene TRBV3-2) and TRBJ1-4; D gene uncertain. This CDR3 spans 17 amino acids. In germline, CDR1 is LGHDT, CDR2 YNNKEL (reference sequence). V gave up 9 bases and J gave up 7 bases, with 27 bases separating them. CDR3 bases: TGTGCCAGTACTCCTCCGGGGTCCCATGGAGCCGTTGAAAAACTGTTTTTT. This translates into CASTPPGSHGAVEKLFF.

The J gene is TRBJ2-7, the V gene TRBV5-6; a weak D match, TRBD2 (7 bases). Germline values: CDR1 SGHDT, CDR2 YYEEEE. Trimming shortened V by 6 bases and J by 0 bases, and 19 bases separated the two germline ends. The CDR3 spans 16 residues. CDR3 sequence reads: CASTLLGGRSSYEQYF. For the CDR3, the DNA is TGTGCCAGCACATTACTGGGGGGGCGAAGCTCCTACGAGCAGTACTTC.

J is TRBJ2-7 and V is TRBV2, with TRBD1 matching 7 bases. This CDR3 comprises 14 residues. Germline V gene sequence: CDR1 SNHLY, CDR2 FYNNEI. After removal of 5 bases from V and 2 bases from J, the junction contained 6 bases not matched to a gene. CDR3 DNA: TGTGCCAGCAGTCACCGGGACAGAGCCTACGAGCAGTACTTC. Encoded protein: CASSHRDRAYEQYF.

The chain is built from TRBV2 and TRBJ1-5, with D possibly matching TRBD1 (6 bases). The germline CDR1 and CDR2 sequences are SNHLY and FYNNEI. V was shortened by 6 bases and J by 6 bases, with 18 bases between the two germline ends. The CDR3 loop spans 15 amino acids. In DNA, the CDR3 is TGTGCCAGCAGCGGCCGTGGGGGGGCGGGTCAGCCCCAGCATTTT. Residues: CASSGRGGAGQPQHF.

This sequence joins TRBV5-1 and TRBJ2-3; 10 bases map to TRBD2. CDR3 length: 18 residues. The germline V gene has CDR1 SGHRS and CDR2 YFSETQ. The V segment lost 1 base and the J segment 0 bases; nucleotides outside the gene matches: 8. The CDR3 sequence is CASSLSSGGVSSTDTQYF. CDR3 coding DNA: TGCGCCAGCAGCTTGTCGAGCGGGGGGGTATCTAGCACAGATACGCAGTATTTT.

The rearrangement joins TRBV7-2 to TRBJ2-1, with D perhaps TRBD2 (7 bases). Germline lookup yields CDR1 SGHTA and CDR2 FQGNSA. The CDR3 contains 16 residues. The germline V and J ends were trimmed by 1 base and 2 bases, with 12 bases remaining between them. As DNA, the CDR3 is TGTGCCAGCAGCTTAGTCCTCGGGGGGCCCTACAATGAGCAGTTCTTC. Translation: CASSLVLGGPYNEQFF.

The V gene is TRBV7-6, the J gene TRBJ1-1; D perhaps matches TRBD1 (6 bases). V lost 1 base and J 1 base, leaving 7 bases between the germline ends. The CDR3 has 14 amino acids. Germline CDR1 SGHVS, CDR2 FNYEAQ. The CDR3 nucleotides read TGTGCCAGCAGCTTAGGGGGGCGGAACACTGAAGCTTTCTTT. It specifies CASSLGGRNTEAFF.

The chain is built from TRBV3-1 (or the pseudogene TRBV3-2) and TRBJ2-1; 10 nucleotides line up with TRBD2. V was clipped by 4 bases and J by 6 bases; unmatched bases: 12. The germline V gene encodes CDR1 LGHDT and CDR2 YNNKEL (reference sequence). The CDR3 has 17 amino acids. The CDR3, as DNA: TGTGCCAGCAGCCCTAACATGGGGACTAGCGTCGGCAATGAGCAGTTCTTC. Encoded protein: CASSPNMGTSVGNEQFF.

The rearrangement links TRBV5-1 to TRBJ1-2, with unresolved D. Germline-derived CDR1 and CDR2 are SGHRS and YFSETQ. The CDR3 consists of 15 residues. Trimming took 7 bases from V and 8 from J, leaving 24 bases between them. The CDR3 DNA is TGCGCCAGCGCACAGCTTGAGTTTCCCTTTGACGGCTACACCTTC. It encodes CASAQLEFPFDGYTF.

This CDR3 is CASSRVSGTGGQGPQHF. The CDR3 bases are TGTGCCAGTAGTAGGGTCTCCGGGACAGGCGGTCAGGGGCCCCAGCATTTT. The V call is TRBV19, the J call TRBJ1-5; 8 bases agree with TRBD1. V dropped 4 bases and J dropped 9; count of bases not matched to a gene: 17. The CDR3 contains 17 residues. CDR1 LNHDA and CDR2 SQIVND come from the germline V gene (reference sequence).

The chain carries TRBV7-2 and TRBJ2-5; weak D call: TRBD1 (5 bases). Germline V CDR1 and CDR2: SGHTA, FQGNSA. The CDR3 is 14 residues long. Deletions cut 1 base from V and 3 bases from J, with 9 bases between. CDR3 nucleotides: TGTGCCAGCAGCTTAGGGGGCCTGAAAGAGACCCAGTACTTC. This gives the protein CASSLGGLKETQYF.

The chain joins TRBV4-1 to TRBJ2-1, with 10 bases aligning to TRBD1. Germline CDR1 and CDR2: MGHRA and YSYEKL. The length of the CDR3 is 15 residues. V gave up 6 bases and J gave up 9 bases; unmatched junction bases: 11. The CDR3 is CASSQPTGGGREQFF. In DNA, the CDR3 is TGCGCCAGCAGTCAACCGACAGGGGGCGGGCGTGAGCAGTTCTTC.

This rearrangement joins TRBV18 to TRBJ1-5; possibly TRBD1 for D (6 bases). Trimming removed 3 bases from V and 7 bases from J, with 19 bases in between. The CDR3 contains 16 residues. Germline values: CDR1 KGHSH, CDR2 LQKENI. CDR3 in amino acids: CASSPPTGEGEQPQHF. CDR3 sequence (DNA): TGTGCCAGCTCACCGCCGACCGGGGAGGGGGAACAGCCCCAGCATTTT. Full variable domain (rest looked up from reference TRBV18 and TRBJ1-5): NAGVMQNPRHLVRRRGQEARLRCSPMKGHSHVYWYRQLPEEGLKFMVYLQKENIIDESGMPKERFSAEFPKEGPSILRIQQVVRGDSAAYFCASSPPTGEGEQPQHFGDGTRLSIL.

This chain links TRBV6-5 with TRBJ1-5; no clear D. There are 13 residues in the CDR3. V lost 6 bases and J lost 5, with 11 bases in between. Germline lookup yields CDR1 MNHEY and CDR2 SVGAGI. DNA for the CDR3: TGTGCCAGCAGCCCGACTAGTTATCAGCCCCAGCATTTT. It codes for CASSPTSYQPQHF.

This clone showed up just once. The rearrangement joins TRBV28 to TRBJ1-2, with D possibly matching TRBD1 (5 bases). The CDR3 extends over 14 amino acids. Trimming removed 1 base from V and 4 bases from J, with 10 bases in between. From germline, CDR1 is MDHEN and CDR2 SYDVKM. CDR3 in amino acids: CASSLYRGLYGYTF. For the CDR3, the DNA is TGTGCCAGCAGTTTATATCGGGGACTCTATGGCTACACCTTC.

This chain connects TRBV10-3 to TRBJ1-4; 8 bases match TRBD1. V lost 6 bases to trimming and J lost 7 bases; unmatched junction nucleotides: 4. Germline V gene sequence: CDR1 ENHRY, CDR2 SYGVKD. The CDR3 contains 13 residues. The CDR3 loop reads CAIRDRVAEKLFF. The CDR3 DNA reads as TGTGCCATCAGGGACAGGGTGGCTGAAAAACTGTTTTTT.

At least ten counts were recorded for this clone. V is TRBV12-3 or TRBV12-4 and J is TRBJ1-1; weak D call: TRBD1 (5 bases). V lost 7 bases, J lost 1 base, and 10 bases lay in between. The CDR3 runs to 13 residues. CDR3 DNA: TGTGCCAGCACCGGAACAGGGAACACTGAAGCTTTCTTT. It yields the protein CASTGTGNTEAFF.

The V and J genes are TRBV4-1 and TRBJ2-3; 16 bases map to TRBD2. The germline gives CDR1 MGHRA, CDR2 YSYEKL. Losses at the gene ends were 2 bases for V and 0 bases for J; bases not matched to a gene: 8. There are 20 residues in the CDR3. The DNA for the CDR3 is TGCGCCAGCAGCCAAAAGGGACTAGCGGGGGGGCGATTTAGCACAGATACGCAGTATTTT. The encoded protein is CASSQKGLAGGRFSTDTQYF.

The genes are TRBV11-2 and TRBJ2-4; D possibly corresponds to TRBD2 (6 bases). V was cut by 3 bases and J by 13 bases, with 16 bases left in between. The germline gives CDR1 SGHAT, CDR2 FQNNGV. This CDR3 has 13 residues. The CDR3 is CASSFPSGVGQYF. DNA for the CDR3: TGTGCCAGCAGCTTCCCCTCGGGGGTAGGACAGTACTTC.

V gene TRBV19 combines with J gene TRBJ1-2; TRBD1 matches at 9 bases. This CDR3 has 15 residues. Germline loops: CDR1 LNHDA, CDR2 SQIVND (reference sequence). After removal of 5 bases from V and 4 bases from J, the junction contained 8 bases not matched to a gene. The DNA for the CDR3 is TGTGCCAGTAGTCCGGGACAGGGATTTATCTATGGCTACACCTTC. As protein: CASSPGQGFIYGYTF.

V usage is TRBV9 and J usage is TRBJ2-5; 7 nucleotides align to TRBD2. V shed 2 bases and J 5 bases; nucleotides not matched to a gene: 0. CDR3 length: 12 amino acids. Germline V gene data show CDR1 as SGDLS and CDR2 as YYNGEE. In DNA, the CDR3 is TGTGCCAGCAGCGTCGGGGGGGAGACCCAGTACTTC. Translated, it gives CASSVGGETQYF.

This clone was observed a single time. This sequence joins TRBV7-2 and TRBJ1-1; D uncertain. The CDR3 is 15 residues long. V was trimmed by 1 base and J by 0 bases, leaving 9 bases between them. CDR1 is SGHTA and CDR2 is FQGNSA in the germline V gene. The CDR3 is CASSLGRSLNTEAFF. In DNA, the CDR3 is TGTGCCAGCAGCTTAGGGCGGAGTTTGAACACTGAAGCTTTCTTT.

V and J are TRBV27 and TRBJ1-2, with 8 bases identical to TRBD1. Germline loops: CDR1 MNHEY, CDR2 SMNVEV (reference sequence). V lost 4 bases to trimming and J lost 5 bases; unmatched junction nucleotides: 6. The CDR3 spans 14 residues. CDR3 nucleotides: TGTGCCAGCAGTTGGGGGACAGGATTATATGGCTACACCTTC. Translating it yields CASSWGTGLYGYTF.

This clone was counted only a few times. The CDR3 DNA reads TGTGCCAGCAGCTTGAGGCGGCCGGATGGGGAAAAACTGTTTTTT. Its protein is CASSLRRPDGEKLFF. The V and J genes are TRBV5-4 and TRBJ1-4; D is unclear. CDR3 length: 15 amino acids. In germline, CDR1 is SGHNT, CDR2 YYREEE (reference sequence). V lost 1 base and J 8 bases, leaving 15 bases between the germline ends.

J is TRBJ2-5 and V is TRBV7-3, with TRBD2 matching over 10 bases. CDR3 length: 15 residues. V trimming: 2 bases; J trimming: 5 bases; junction bases outside the gene matches: 5. Germline lookup yields CDR1 SGHTA and CDR2 FQGTGA. DNA for the CDR3: TGTGCCAGCAGCTTACTAGCGGGGGCGTTTGAGACCCAGTACTTC. Translation gives CASSLLAGAFETQYF. Complete variable domain (other parts from reference TRBV7-3 and TRBJ2-5): GAGVSQTPSNKVTEKGKYVELRCDPISGHTALYWYRQSLGQGPEFLIYFQGTGAADDSGLPNDRFFAVRPEGSVSTLKIQRTERGDSAVYLCASSLLAGAFETQYFGPGTRLLVL.

The chain is built from TRBV3-1 (or the pseudogene TRBV3-2) and TRBJ2-7, with TRBD2 matching 8 bases. CDR3 length: 16 amino acids. V lost 5 bases to trimming and J lost 1 base; unmatched junction nucleotides: 10. Germline CDR1 LGHDT, CDR2 YNNKEL (reference sequence). Here the CDR3 DNA reads TGTGCCAGCAGCGGGGGAGCGGGGGTAGGGTCCTACGAGCAGTACTTC. Residues: CASSGGAGVGSYEQYF.

This sequence joins TRBV3-1 (or the pseudogene TRBV3-2) and TRBJ2-5; 7 bases are shared with TRBD2. V was clipped by 0 bases and J by 7 bases; unmatched bases: 11. The germline gives CDR1 LGHDT, CDR2 YNNKEL (reference sequence). This CDR3 is 16 amino acids long. The CDR3 DNA reads as TGTGCCAGCAGCCAAGATATCCGGGGGGACTCGGGGACCCAGTACTTC. It encodes CASSQDIRGDSGTQYF.

This chain connects TRBV27 to TRBJ2-1; D not certain. This CDR3 spans 14 amino acids. V lost 2 bases and J 8 bases, leaving 13 bases between the germline ends. Germline lookup yields CDR1 MNHEY and CDR2 SMNVEV (reference sequence). The CDR3 here is CASSLPGRGDEQFF. The CDR3 DNA reads TGTGCCAGCAGTTTACCCGGCCGAGGAGATGAGCAGTTCTTC.